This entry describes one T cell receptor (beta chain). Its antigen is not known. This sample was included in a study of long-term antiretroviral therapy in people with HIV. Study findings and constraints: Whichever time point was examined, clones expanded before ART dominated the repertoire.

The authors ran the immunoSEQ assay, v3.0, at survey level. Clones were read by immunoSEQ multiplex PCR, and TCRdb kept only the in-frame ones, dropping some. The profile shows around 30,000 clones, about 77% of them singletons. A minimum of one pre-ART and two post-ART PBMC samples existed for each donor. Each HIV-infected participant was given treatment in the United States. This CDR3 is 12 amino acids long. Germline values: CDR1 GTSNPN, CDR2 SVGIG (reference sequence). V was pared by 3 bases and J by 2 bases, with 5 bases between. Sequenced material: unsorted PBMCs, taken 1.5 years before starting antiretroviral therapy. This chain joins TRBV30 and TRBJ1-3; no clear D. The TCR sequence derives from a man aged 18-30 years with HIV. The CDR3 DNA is TGTGCCTGGAGGGGGACTGGAAACACCATATATTTT. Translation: CAWRGTGNTIYF.